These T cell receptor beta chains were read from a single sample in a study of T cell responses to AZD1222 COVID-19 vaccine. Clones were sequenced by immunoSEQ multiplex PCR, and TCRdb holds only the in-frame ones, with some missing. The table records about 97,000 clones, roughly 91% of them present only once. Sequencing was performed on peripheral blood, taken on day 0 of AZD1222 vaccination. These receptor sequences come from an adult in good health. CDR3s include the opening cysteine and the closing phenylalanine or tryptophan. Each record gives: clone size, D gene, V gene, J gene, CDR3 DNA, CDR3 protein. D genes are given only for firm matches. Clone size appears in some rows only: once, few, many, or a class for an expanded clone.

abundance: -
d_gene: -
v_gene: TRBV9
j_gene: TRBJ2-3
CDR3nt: TGTGCCAGCAGCGTAGCGACCCAGGATACGCAGTATTTT
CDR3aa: CASSVATQDTQYF

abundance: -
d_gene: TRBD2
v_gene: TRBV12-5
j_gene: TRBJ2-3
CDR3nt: TGTGCTAGTGGCCTGGGACTAGCGGGGGTCACAGATACGCAGTATTTT
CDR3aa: CASGLGLAGVTDTQYF

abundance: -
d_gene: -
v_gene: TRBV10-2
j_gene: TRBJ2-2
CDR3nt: TGCGCCAGCAGTGACAGGGCGGACTTTTCGTCCGGGGAGCTGTTTTTT
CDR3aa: CASSDRADFSSGELFF

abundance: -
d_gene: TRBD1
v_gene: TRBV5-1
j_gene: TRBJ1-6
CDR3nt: TGCGCCAGCAGCCCCGGGACAGGGGAATCACCCCTCCACTTT
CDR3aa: CASSPGTGESPLHF

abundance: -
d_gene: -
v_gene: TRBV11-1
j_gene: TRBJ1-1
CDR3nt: TGTGCCAGCAGCTTAAGGGGCGCCAACACTGAAGCTTTCTTT
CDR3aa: CASSLRGANTEAFF

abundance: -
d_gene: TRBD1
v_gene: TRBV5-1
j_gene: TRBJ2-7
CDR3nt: TGCGCCAGCAGCCACGGACAGGGCTCCGAGCAGTACTTC
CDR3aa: CASSHGQGSEQYF

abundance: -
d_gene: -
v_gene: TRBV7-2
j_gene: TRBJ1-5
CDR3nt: TGTGCCAGCAGCTTAGAAGGTGGATGGCAGGGGTATCAGCCCCAGCATTTT
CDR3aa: CASSLEGGWQGYQPQHF

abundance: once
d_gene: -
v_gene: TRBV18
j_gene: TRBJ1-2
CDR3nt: TGTGCCAGCTCACCGCAGGGAATCTCTAACTATGGCTACACCTTC
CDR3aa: CASSPQGISNYGYTF

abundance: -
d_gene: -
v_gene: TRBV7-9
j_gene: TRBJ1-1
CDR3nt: TGTGCCAGCAGCAAATCGAACACTGAAGCTTTCTTT
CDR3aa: CASSKSNTEAFF

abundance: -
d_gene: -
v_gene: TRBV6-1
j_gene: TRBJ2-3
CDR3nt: TGTGCCAGCAGTGGCGGGGAGGGGGCGCCTTTATTGGATACGCAGTATTTT
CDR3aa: CASSGGEGAPLLDTQYF

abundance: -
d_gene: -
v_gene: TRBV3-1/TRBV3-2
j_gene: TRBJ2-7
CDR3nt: TGTGCCAGCAGCCTCGGGCTGATAACAGTTCACGAGCAGTACTTC
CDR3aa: CASSLGLITVHEQYF

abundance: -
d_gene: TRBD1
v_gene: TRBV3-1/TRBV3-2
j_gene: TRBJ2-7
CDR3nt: TGTGCCAGCCAGCCTACCGGGACAGGGGCCGCCGAGCAGTACTTC
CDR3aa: CASQPTGTGAAEQYF

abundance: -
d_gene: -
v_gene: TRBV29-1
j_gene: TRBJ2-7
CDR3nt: TGCAGCGTTGAAGAGTCAGGGCTCTACTTC
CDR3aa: CSVEESGLYF

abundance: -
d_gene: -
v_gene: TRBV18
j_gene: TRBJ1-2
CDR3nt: TGTGCCAGCTCACCTCTCCATGGTACAGGCTATGGCTACACCTTC
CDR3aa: CASSPLHGTGYGYTF

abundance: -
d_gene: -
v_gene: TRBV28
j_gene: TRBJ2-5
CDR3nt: TGTGCCAGCAGTTTGGGACCGGAGGTTCCGGGGACCCAGTACTTC
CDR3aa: CASSLGPEVPGTQYF

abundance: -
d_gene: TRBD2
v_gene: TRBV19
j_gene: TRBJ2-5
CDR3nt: TGTGCCAGTTCCCATAGCGGGGGAGAGACCCAGTACTTC
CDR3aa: CASSHSGGETQYF

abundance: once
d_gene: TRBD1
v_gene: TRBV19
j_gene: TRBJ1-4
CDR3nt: TGTGCCAGTAGTATGGTGTACAGGGGCGCGGAAAAACTGTTTTTT
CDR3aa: CASSMVYRGAEKLFF

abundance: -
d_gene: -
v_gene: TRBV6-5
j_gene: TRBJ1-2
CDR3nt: TGTGCCAGCAGCCTCCGACAAAACTATGGCTACACCTTC
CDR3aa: CASSLRQNYGYTF

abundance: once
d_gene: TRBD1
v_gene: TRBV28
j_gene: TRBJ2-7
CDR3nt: TGTGCCAGCAGTTTATCCCAGGGGGTGACCTACGAGCAGTACTTC
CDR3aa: CASSLSQGVTYEQYF

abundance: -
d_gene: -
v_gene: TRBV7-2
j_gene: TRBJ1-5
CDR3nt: TGTGCCAGCAGCTTAGACGGACTCAATCAGCCCCAGCATTTT
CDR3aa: CASSLDGLNQPQHF

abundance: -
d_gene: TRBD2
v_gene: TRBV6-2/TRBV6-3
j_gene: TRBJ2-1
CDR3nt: TGTGCCAGCAGTTACTGGCTAGCGGGGAGCAATGAGCAGTTCTTC
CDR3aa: CASSYWLAGSNEQFF

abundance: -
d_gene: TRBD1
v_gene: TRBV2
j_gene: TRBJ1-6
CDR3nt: TGTGCCAGCAGGGGGACAGGGTACACTTCACCCCTCCACTTT
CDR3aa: CASRGTGYTSPLHF

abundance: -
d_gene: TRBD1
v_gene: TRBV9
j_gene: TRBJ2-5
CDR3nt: TGTGCCAGCAGCGGGACAGGGACCTTGGAGACCCAGTACTTC
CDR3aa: CASSGTGTLETQYF

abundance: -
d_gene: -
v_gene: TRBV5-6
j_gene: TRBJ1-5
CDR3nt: TGTGCCAGCAGCCCGGGACGCAATCAGCCCCAGCATTTT
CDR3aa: CASSPGRNQPQHF

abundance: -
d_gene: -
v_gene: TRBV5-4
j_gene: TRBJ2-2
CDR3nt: TGTGCCAGCAGCCTGGACCCCGGCTCCACCGGGGAGCTGTTTTTT
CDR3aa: CASSLDPGSTGELFF

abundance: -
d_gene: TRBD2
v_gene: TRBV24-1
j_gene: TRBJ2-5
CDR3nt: TGTGCCACCAGTGATGCGGGACTAGCGGGAGGGGGAGAGACCCAGTACTTC
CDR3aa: CATSDAGLAGGGETQYF

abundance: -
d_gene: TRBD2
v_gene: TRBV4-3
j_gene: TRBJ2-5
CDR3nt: TGCGCCAGCAGCCCCGCAGGTAGCGGGAGTGGGGCCGGGGAGACCCAGTACTTC
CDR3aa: CASSPAGSGSGAGETQYF

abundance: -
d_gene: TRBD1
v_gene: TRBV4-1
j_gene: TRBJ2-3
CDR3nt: TGCGCCAGCAGCCAATCGGGACAGGGCACAGATACGCAGTATTTT
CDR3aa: CASSQSGQGTDTQYF

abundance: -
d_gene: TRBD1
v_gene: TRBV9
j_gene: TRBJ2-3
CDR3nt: TGTGCCAGCAGCGTAGAAGGGACAGGGATCCCAGATACGCAGTATTTT
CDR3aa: CASSVEGTGIPDTQYF

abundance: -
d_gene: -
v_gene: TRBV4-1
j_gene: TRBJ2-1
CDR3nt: TGCGCCAGCAGCCACCCCCGAGGGGGGAATGAGCAGTTCTTC
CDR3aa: CASSHPRGGNEQFF

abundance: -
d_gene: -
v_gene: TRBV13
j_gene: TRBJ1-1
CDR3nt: TGTGCCAGCAGCTTAAGGGGATCTGAAGCTTTCTTT
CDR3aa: CASSLRGSEAFF

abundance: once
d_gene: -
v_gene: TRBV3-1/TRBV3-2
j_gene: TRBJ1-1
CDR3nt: TGTGCCAGCAGCCCCTGGCATGTCCCCACTGAAGCTTTCTTT
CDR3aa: CASSPWHVPTEAFF

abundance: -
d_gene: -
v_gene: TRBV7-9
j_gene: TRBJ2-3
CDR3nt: TGTGCCAGCAGCTTTAGCGGAAGCACAGATACGCAGTATTTT
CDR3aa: CASSFSGSTDTQYF

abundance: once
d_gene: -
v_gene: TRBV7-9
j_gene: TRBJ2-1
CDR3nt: TGTGCCAGCAGCTTGCGGATAGCCCATGAGCAGTTCTTC
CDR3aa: CASSLRIAHEQFF

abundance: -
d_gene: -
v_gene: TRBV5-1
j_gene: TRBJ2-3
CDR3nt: TGCGCCAGCAGCTTGGGCCAGACCACAGATACGCAGTATTTT
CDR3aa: CASSLGQTTDTQYF

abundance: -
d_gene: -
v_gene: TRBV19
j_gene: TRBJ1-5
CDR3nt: TGTGCCAGTAGTATAGATCTGGATCAGCCCCAGCATTTT
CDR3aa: CASSIDLDQPQHF

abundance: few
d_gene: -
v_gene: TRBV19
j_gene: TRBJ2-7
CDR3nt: TGTGCCAGTAGTATAGATCATAGCACAGCCGAGCAGTACTTC
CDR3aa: CASSIDHSTAEQYF

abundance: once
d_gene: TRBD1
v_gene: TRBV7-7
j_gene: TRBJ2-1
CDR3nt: TGTGCCAGCAGCCTCGGACAGGGGAAGAATGAGCAGTTCTTC
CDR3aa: CASSLGQGKNEQFF